This TCR beta chain was profiled in a study of post-analysis software for immune sequencing data. Study-level results: TRBV5-6, TRBV5-1 and TRBV20-1 belonged to a set of five TRBV segments that were more frequent in patients than controls. A significant reduction in normalized Chao1 diversity was observed in multiple sclerosis patients versus controls.

Unique molecular identifiers tagged the TCR beta cDNA libraries. TCRdb re-called the PCR reads through MiXCR, storing one row per CDR3 protein. The repertoire includes fewer than 850,000 distinct CDR3 sequences, about 32% of them detected once, and 0.56% sits in the top ten. In the case of this clonotype: Its target is unknown.

The CDR3 sequence is 13 residues long. Between the trimmed V and J ends, which lost 6 bases and 4 bases, there was a span of 12 bases. Germline V gives CDR1 KGHSH, CDR2 LQKENI. This receptor was taken from a girl under 18 with multiple sclerosis. The material sequenced was blood. The chain couples TRBV18 to TRBJ1-2; D call uncertain. CDR3 region: CASSPDGLYGYTF. As DNA, the CDR3 is TGTGCCAGCTCTCCTGACGGACTCTATGGCTACACCTTC.